The 10 T cell receptor beta chains below were found in one sample sequenced in a study of Graves' ophthalmopathy and Graves' hyperthyroidism listed by TCRdb under 2018. The instrument given in TCRdb is Illumina HiSeq 2000. TCR beta CDR3 regions were amplified from RNA transcripts for repertoire sequencing. A first-round RT-PCR used HTBI primers with the Qiagen OneStep RT-PCR kit, followed by a second-round multiplex PCR, size selection and purification. TCRdb trimmed the raw reads at Q25, called clones with MiXCR and kept productive beta chains. Rows with one shared CDR3 protein collapse into an entry with the most common genes and DNA. This sample lists about 740,000 distinct CDR3 sequences; roughly 40% were detected once. 40% to 55% of the sample is held by the ten biggest clonotypes. Input material: peripheral blood. These receptors all stem from an adult man with Graves' ophthalmopathy.

This chain links TRBV12-3 or TRBV12-4 with TRBJ2-5; TRBD1 or TRBD2 may be the D gene (5 bases each). The CDR3 has 13 residues. V dropped 5 bases and J dropped 0 bases, with 7 bases sitting between them. CDR3 coding DNA: TGTGCCAGCAGTAGGGACCACCAAGAGACCCAGTACTTC. Translated, it gives CASSRDHQETQYF.

At least ten counts were recorded for this clonotype. The chain has TRBV19 and TRBJ1-1, with 7 nucleotides matching TRBD1. CDR1 is LNHDA and CDR2 is SQIVND in the germline V gene (reference sequence). Trimming took 8 bases from V and 2 from J; bases not matched to a gene: 8. The CDR3 runs 14 residues. This CDR3 is CASYRQGSNTEAFF. CDR3 nucleotide sequence: TGTGCCAGTTACAGACAGGGCTCTAACACTGAAGCTTTCTTT. The full variable domain, in which reference TRBV19 and TRBJ1-1 provide the parts outside the CDR3, is DGGITQSPKYLFRKEGQNVTLSCEQNLNHDAMYWYRQDPGQGLRLIYYSQIVNDFQKGDIAEGYSVSREKKESFPLTVTSAQKNPTAFYLCASYRQGSNTEAFFGQGTRLTVV.

In this sample, this clonotype turned up a few times. One end of the junction fails to match germline, which may point to a read error. V is TRBV7-7 and J is TRBJ2-7; D might be TRBD1 or TRBD2, each matching 6 bases. CDR1 and CDR2 (germline): SSHAT, FNYEAQ (reference sequence). The CDR3 totals 14 residues. Here the CDR3 DNA reads TGTGCTAGCAGCTTAGGTTGGGGGGCTTACGAGCAGTACTTC. Its protein is CASSLGWGAYEQYF.

The chain recombines TRBV7-2 with TRBJ2-7, with D perhaps matching TRBD1 (5 bases). The CDR3 consists of 15 residues. Trimming removed 1 base from V and 8 bases from J, with 18 bases in between. CDR1 is SGHTA, CDR2 FQGNSA, per germline. DNA of the CDR3: TGTGCCAGCAGCTTAGGGCCCAGGGATCAGCCCCAGCAGTACTTC. It specifies CASSLGPRDQPQQYF.

Concerning this clonotype itself: A junction boundary mismatches the germline segment, possibly from a read error. Written as DNA, the CDR3 is TGCGCCAGCAGCCAAGCTGACCCCTACGAGCAGTACTTC. It translates to CASSQADPYEQYF. The chain employs TRBV7-2 and TRBJ2-7; unclear D gene. The germline gives CDR1 SGHTA, CDR2 FQGNSA. This CDR3 contains 13 residues.

The chain has TRBV20-1 and TRBJ2-7, with 14 bases aligning to TRBD2. This CDR3 is 15 amino acids long. Germline V gene sequence: CDR1 DFQATT, CDR2 SNEGSKA (reference sequence). The trim removed 5 bases at V and 7 bases at J, leaving 10 bases unmatched. The CDR3: CSARTSGRPLWEQYF. DNA for the CDR3: TGCAGTGCTCGGACTAGCGGGAGGCCCTTGTGGGAGCAGTACTTC.

This clonotype showed up many times. The rearrangement uses TRBV7-8 and TRBJ2-5; D gene uncertain. CDR1 is SGHVS, CDR2 FQNEAQ, per germline. This CDR3 has 14 amino acids. V was pared by 8 bases and J by 3 bases, with 16 bases between. CDR3 protein: CASFLAEAKETQYF. The CDR3 bases are TGTGCCAGCTTCCTCGCAGAGGCTAAAGAGACCCAGTACTTC.

As to this clonotype: Sequence at one end of the junction differs from germline and may be a read error. The chain has TRBV7-9 and TRBJ1-6; maybe TRBD1 (5 bases). The germline V gene encodes CDR1 SEHNR and CDR2 FQNEAQ (reference sequence). The CDR3 is 13 amino acids. The chain's CDR3 is CASSFKGNSPPHF. As DNA, the CDR3 is TGTGCCAGCAGTTTCAAGGGGAATTCACCCCCCCACTTT.

The chain couples TRBV20-1 to TRBJ1-1; 8 bases are a match to TRBD1. The trim removed 6 bases at V and 4 bases at J, leaving 4 bases unmatched. The CDR3 has 12 residues. Germline V CDR1 and CDR2: DFQATT, SNEGSKA (reference sequence). Written as DNA, the CDR3 is TGCAGTGCCCTCGGACAGGGCACTGAAGCTTTCTTT. It encodes CSALGQGTEAFF.

In this sample, this clonotype turned up many times. The rearrangement uses TRBV9 and TRBJ2-7; maybe TRBD1 (6 bases). Germline V CDR1 and CDR2: SGDLS, YYNGEE. V was cut by 5 bases and J by 2 bases, with 17 bases left in between. CDR3 length: 15 residues. The CDR3 DNA is TGTGCCAGCAGTGTCGGACAGTCGCCTCCCTACGAGCAGTACTTC. Amino acids: CASSVGQSPPYEQYF.